Listed below are T cell receptor beta chains from one sample, sequenced in a study of CD8 T cells in Susac syndrome. TCRdb re-analysed the immunoSEQ multiplex PCR reads in MiXCR, keeping a single row per CDR3 protein. The sample carries over 140,000 distinct CDR3 sequences, approximately 95% recorded once. The sequenced sample consisted of CD4+ T cells from PBMCs. The receptor set was obtained from a human donor with Susac syndrome. The CDR3 runs from the conserved cysteine through the conserved F or W. Each record gives: clone size, D gene, V gene, J gene, CDR3 DNA, CDR3 protein. A D gene is named only where the DNA matches it firmly. Where a row states a size, it is once, few, many or the class of an expanded clone; other rows omit it.

clone size: .; D gene: .; V gene: TRBV29-1; J gene: TRBJ2-7; CDR3 DNA: TGCAGCGTTCCCGGGAGCCGCTACGAGCAGTACTTC; CDR3 protein: CSVPGSRYEQYF
clone size: few; D gene: TRBD1; V gene: TRBV29-1; J gene: TRBJ1-1; CDR3 DNA: TGCAGCGCTCAGGGGGTCACTGAAGCTTTCTTT; CDR3 protein: CSAQGVTEAFF
clone size: .; D gene: .; V gene: TRBV20-1; J gene: TRBJ2-7; CDR3 DNA: TGCAGTGCTAGCACAGGCACCTACGAGCAGTACTTC; CDR3 protein: CSASTGTYEQYF
clone size: once; D gene: .; V gene: TRBV20-1; J gene: TRBJ2-3; CDR3 DNA: TGCAGTGCTAGAGATGGGCGGTACACAGATACGCAGTATTTT; CDR3 protein: CSARDGRYTDTQYF
clone size: .; D gene: TRBD2; V gene: TRBV6-1; J gene: TRBJ2-3; CDR3 DNA: TGTGCCAGTACCGTGCCAGCTGGGAGCTCTAGCGGAAACACAGATACGCAGTATTTT; CDR3 protein: CASTVPAGSSSGNTDTQYF
clone size: .; D gene: .; V gene: TRBV30; J gene: TRBJ2-5; CDR3 DNA: TGTGCCTGGAGTAGGGACGGAAAGACCCAGTACTTC; CDR3 protein: CAWSRDGKTQYF
clone size: .; D gene: .; V gene: TRBV19; J gene: TRBJ2-7; CDR3 DNA: TGTGCCAGTAGCCCGGGCCGGTGGGCCTACGAGCAGTACTTC; CDR3 protein: CASSPGRWAYEQYF
clone size: .; D gene: .; V gene: TRBV15; J gene: TRBJ2-1; CDR3 DNA: TGTGCCACCAGCAGAACAGGGCCCTACAATGAGCAGTTCTTC; CDR3 protein: CATSRTGPYNEQFF
clone size: .; D gene: TRBD2; V gene: TRBV20-1; J gene: TRBJ2-1; CDR3 DNA: TGCAGTGCTAGAGAAGGGACTAGCGGGTACAATGAGCAGTTCTTC; CDR3 protein: CSAREGTSGYNEQFF
clone size: once; D gene: .; V gene: TRBV5-5; J gene: TRBJ2-5; CDR3 DNA: TGTGCCAGCAGCGACATAAGGGCGCAGACCCAGTACTTC; CDR3 protein: CASSDIRAQTQYF
clone size: once; D gene: TRBD1; V gene: TRBV28; J gene: TRBJ1-6; CDR3 DNA: TGTGCCAGCGATATTGCAGGGGGTTCGGATTCACCCCTCCACTTT; CDR3 protein: CASDIAGGSDSPLHF
clone size: .; D gene: TRBD1; V gene: TRBV5-4; J gene: TRBJ2-5; CDR3 DNA: TGTGCCAGCAGAATCCGAGGGGGCTCGGAGACCCAGTACTTC; CDR3 protein: CASRIRGGSETQYF
clone size: .; D gene: .; V gene: TRBV9; J gene: TRBJ2-5; CDR3 DNA: TGTGCCAGCAGCGCCGGAGGGGGGGAGACCCAGTACTTC; CDR3 protein: CASSAGGGETQYF
clone size: .; D gene: .; V gene: TRBV15; J gene: TRBJ1-1; CDR3 DNA: TGTGCCACCAGCAGAGATGCGACGAGAACTGAAGCTTTCTTT; CDR3 protein: CATSRDATRTEAFF
clone size: .; D gene: TRBD2; V gene: TRBV12-3/TRBV12-4; J gene: TRBJ2-1; CDR3 DNA: TGTGCCAGCAGCGGAAGAATGGGGACTAGCGGGAGTCCTGAGCAGTTCTTC; CDR3 protein: CASSGRMGTSGSPEQFF
clone size: .; D gene: TRBD2; V gene: TRBV30; J gene: TRBJ2-7; CDR3 DNA: TGTGCCTGGAGTAAAAGACTAGCGGGAGAGTCCTACGAGCAGTACTTC; CDR3 protein: CAWSKRLAGESYEQYF
clone size: .; D gene: .; V gene: TRBV19; J gene: TRBJ1-1; CDR3 DNA: TGTGCCAGTATTAATCGAAGGGGTGAAGCTTTCTTT; CDR3 protein: CASINRRGEAFF
clone size: once; D gene: .; V gene: TRBV7-8; J gene: TRBJ2-5; CDR3 DNA: TGTGCCAGCACCAGATTTGTCCAGGAGACCCAGTACTTC; CDR3 protein: CASTRFVQETQYF
clone size: .; D gene: TRBD1; V gene: TRBV7-2; J gene: TRBJ2-5; CDR3 DNA: TGTGCCAGCAGCTCGCAGGACAGGGACCTACAAGAGACCCAGTACTTC; CDR3 protein: CASSSQDRDLQETQYF
clone size: .; D gene: TRBD1; V gene: TRBV6-2/TRBV6-3; J gene: TRBJ2-7; CDR3 DNA: TGTGCCAGCAGGGACGCACAGGGGGCCGGCTACGAGCAGTACTTC; CDR3 protein: CASRDAQGAGYEQYF
clone size: .; D gene: .; V gene: TRBV30; J gene: TRBJ1-1; CDR3 DNA: TGTGCCTGGAGGGTGTTCGGAAGTGAAGCTTTCTTT; CDR3 protein: CAWRVFGSEAFF
clone size: .; D gene: TRBD2; V gene: TRBV29-1; J gene: TRBJ2-1; CDR3 DNA: TGCAGCGTTGTTACACTAGCGAAATACAATGAGCAGTTCTTC; CDR3 protein: CSVVTLAKYNEQFF
clone size: .; D gene: .; V gene: TRBV7-2; J gene: TRBJ1-1; CDR3 DNA: TGTGCCAGCAGCTTAGTTGTCACTTCGAACACTGAAGCTTTCTTT; CDR3 protein: CASSLVVTSNTEAFF
clone size: once; D gene: .; V gene: TRBV20-1; J gene: TRBJ1-5; CDR3 DNA: TGCAGTGCTAGAGGACAGTTGGAACAGCCCCAGCATTTT; CDR3 protein: CSARGQLEQPQHF
clone size: .; D gene: TRBD2; V gene: TRBV28; J gene: TRBJ2-1; CDR3 DNA: TGTGCCAGCAGTCGGGCGGGAGAGTACAATGAGCAGTTCTTC; CDR3 protein: CASSRAGEYNEQFF
clone size: .; D gene: TRBD2; V gene: TRBV4-3; J gene: TRBJ2-1; CDR3 DNA: TGCGCCAGCAGCGAGGGCCGCGGGAGGGGTGAGCAGTTCTTC; CDR3 protein: CASSEGRGRGEQFF
clone size: .; D gene: TRBD1; V gene: TRBV30; J gene: TRBJ1-1; CDR3 DNA: TGTGCCTGGACCGCGGACAGGGCCAACACTGAAGCTTTCTTT; CDR3 protein: CAWTADRANTEAFF